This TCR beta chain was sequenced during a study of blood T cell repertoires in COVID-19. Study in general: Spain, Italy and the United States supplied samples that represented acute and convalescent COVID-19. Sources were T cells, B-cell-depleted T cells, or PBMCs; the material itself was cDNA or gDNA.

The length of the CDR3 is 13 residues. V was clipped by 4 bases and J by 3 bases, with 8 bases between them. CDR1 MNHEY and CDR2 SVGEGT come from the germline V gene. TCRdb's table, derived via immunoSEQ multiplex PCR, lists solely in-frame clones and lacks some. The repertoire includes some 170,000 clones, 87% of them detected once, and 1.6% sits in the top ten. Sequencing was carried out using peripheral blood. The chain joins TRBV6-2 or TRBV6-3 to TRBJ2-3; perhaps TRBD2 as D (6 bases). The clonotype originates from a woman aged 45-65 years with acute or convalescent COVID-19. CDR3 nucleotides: TGTGCCAGCAGTTTGGCGGGGACAGATACGCAGTATTTT. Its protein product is CASSLAGTDTQYF.